These T cell receptor beta chains were read from a single sample in a study of neoadjuvant anti-PD-1 for oral cavity cancer. Assay: immunoSEQ multiplex PCR; the TCRdb copy retains only in-frame clones and omits some. Of 8,500 to 10,000 clones listed, around three fifths are singletons. The source was PBMCs, collected after nivolumab (anti-PD-1) treatment. These receptors came from a person aged 40 to 85 with oral cavity squamous cell carcinoma. Both conserved end residues are part of each CDR3. Fields, in order: D gene, V gene, clone size, J gene, CDR3 DNA, CDR3 protein. A D gene is named only where the DNA matches it firmly. The listing skips clone size in some rows; elsewhere it reads once, few, many or a size class.

TRBD1	TRBV7-3	NA	TRBJ2-1	TGTGCCAGCAGCTTAAATCTCCCAGGGGGTAATGAGCAGTTCTTC	CASSLNLPGGNEQFF
NA	TRBV11-2	NA	TRBJ1-1	TGTGCCAGCAGCTTCGGACTGGAAGGGGGGTTCTTAGCTTTCTTT	CASSFGLEGGFLAFF
NA	TRBV5-1	NA	TRBJ2-7	TGCGCCAGCAGCTTGGGGTACGAGCAGTACTTC	CASSLGYEQYF
TRBD1	TRBV4-2	NA	TRBJ1-2	TGTGCCAGCAGCCAAGATCAGGGGGGTAGAATTAATGGCTACACCTTC	CASSQDQGGRINGYTF
NA	TRBV11-2	NA	TRBJ2-1	TGTGCCAGCAGCTTGGGAGGGACAGGAAGGTTCAATGAGCAGTTCTTC	CASSLGGTGRFNEQFF
NA	TRBV5-1	NA	TRBJ2-6	TGCGCCAGCACTCCCGACCTCTCTGGGGCCAACGTCCTGACTTTC	CASTPDLSGANVLTF
NA	TRBV10-2	few	TRBJ1-6	TGCGCCAGCAGTGAGTCAACCGGGCAGCGCTCACCCCTCCACTTT	CASSESTGQRSPLHF
TRBD1	TRBV11-1	NA	TRBJ1-1	TGTGCCAGCAGTTTCGGGACAGGGAGGGGCACTGAAGCTTTCTTT	CASSFGTGRGTEAFF
NA	TRBV19	NA	TRBJ1-6	TGTGCCAGTAGTATAATCCGGGACGGATCACCCCTCCACTTT	CASSIIRDGSPLHF
TRBD2	TRBV28	few	TRBJ2-3	TGTGCCAGCAGTTTACAAGGCGGGAGGGGCGATCAAGATACGCAGTATTTT	CASSLQGGRGDQDTQYF
NA	TRBV7-9	NA	TRBJ2-7	TGTGCCAGCAGCCATATATACGAGCAGTACTTC	CASSHIYEQYF
TRBD2	TRBV9	NA	TRBJ2-7	TGTGCCAGCAGCTTCGGGACTAGCGGAACCTACGAGCAGTACTTC	CASSFGTSGTYEQYF
NA	TRBV7-8	NA	TRBJ1-1	TGTGCCAGCAGCTTTAGTGGACACAACACTGAAGCTTTCTTT	CASSFSGHNTEAFF
NA	TRBV7-8	NA	TRBJ1-3	TGTGCCAGCAGCTTAGACGGGAACGTCTCTGGAAACACCATATATTTT	CASSLDGNVSGNTIYF
TRBD1	TRBV5-6	NA	TRBJ2-3	TGTGCCAGCAGCTGGACAGGGACAGATACGCAGTATTTT	CASSWTGTDTQYF
NA	TRBV2	NA	TRBJ1-2	TGTGCCAGCAGTGGGGTGTCCGGCTATGGCTACACCTTC	CASSGVSGYGYTF
TRBD2	TRBV7-8	once	TRBJ2-7	TGTGCCAGCAGCTTAGCGGTCGCTAGCGGGGCATACGAGCAGTACTTC	CASSLAVASGAYEQYF
TRBD2	TRBV6-4	NA	TRBJ2-5	TGTGCCAGCAGTGACGGGGGACTAGAAGAGACCCAGTACTTC	CASSDGGLEETQYF
TRBD1	TRBV6-6	NA	TRBJ2-2	TGTGCCAGCAACCCCGGACAGGGAGGTTCCGGGGAGCTGTTTTTT	CASNPGQGGSGELFF
NA	TRBV10-1	NA	TRBJ2-3	TGCGCCAGCAGTGAGTCGCCAGTCGGGCAAGATACGCAGTATTTT	CASSESPVGQDTQYF
NA	TRBV11-1	NA	TRBJ2-7	TGTGCCAGCAGCTTGAACGACAGGTTCCACGAGCAGTACTTC	CASSLNDRFHEQYF
TRBD1	TRBV27	few	TRBJ2-2	TGTGCCAGCAGGGGTTTGACAGGGGGCACCGGGGAGCTGTTTTTT	CASRGLTGGTGELFF
TRBD2	TRBV27	NA	TRBJ2-7	TGTGCCAGCAGTCTGGGACTAGCGGCTGACGAGCAGTACTTC	CASSLGLAADEQYF
TRBD1	TRBV7-8	NA	TRBJ1-6	TGTGCCAGCAGCTTAACCACAGGGGCCAATTATTCACCCCTCCACTTT	CASSLTTGANYSPLHF
TRBD1	TRBV7-8	NA	TRBJ2-2	TGTGCCAGCAGCTTTTTACCGGGACAGGGGAACACCGGGGAGCTGTTTTTT	CASSFLPGQGNTGELFF
NA	TRBV9	NA	TRBJ2-7	TGTGCCAGCAGCCCGAGGCTCGGGGGTCTGAGAGCCTACGAGCAGTACTTC	CASSPRLGGLRAYEQYF
NA	TRBV14	few	TRBJ2-2	TGTGCCAGCAGCCAAGATTGGAACACCGGGGAGCTGTTTTTT	CASSQDWNTGELFF
NA	TRBV7-9	NA	TRBJ2-1	TGTGCCAGCAGCTTTCAGGGGGGGTTCTACAATGAGCAGTTCTTC	CASSFQGGFYNEQFF
NA	TRBV7-2	NA	TRBJ1-1	TGTGCCAGCAGCTTAAGGGTCACTGAAGCTTTCTTT	CASSLRVTEAFF
NA	TRBV2	once	TRBJ1-1	TGTGCCAGCAGCGGATGGGGTGTGAACACTGAAGCTTTCTTT	CASSGWGVNTEAFF
NA	TRBV5-1	few	TRBJ2-1	TGCGCCAGCAGCCGGGGGATCACCCAATCTCGCTACAATGAGCAGTTCTTC	CASSRGITQSRYNEQFF
NA	TRBV19	few	TRBJ2-1	TGTGCCAGTACCCGGGGCCTCAATGAGCAGTTCTTC	CASTRGLNEQFF
NA	TRBV7-9	NA	TRBJ2-5	TGTGCCAGCAGATCGGGTTCACAAGAGACCCAGTACTTC	CASRSGSQETQYF
NA	TRBV5-4	NA	TRBJ1-2	TGTGCCAGCAGCTTGAGACGGGCCCTCAACTATGGCTACACCTTC	CASSLRRALNYGYTF
NA	TRBV4-1	once	TRBJ2-4	TGCGCCAGCAGCCAAGATTGGGCCACGGGTCGAGACCGACTAGCCAAAAACATTCAGTACTTC	CASSQDWATGRDRLAKNIQYF
NA	TRBV6-5	NA	TRBJ1-3	TGTGCCAGCACAAGCGTTTCCTCTGGAAACACCATATATTTT	CASTSVSSGNTIYF
NA	TRBV11-2	NA	TRBJ1-6	TGTGCCAGCAGGCGAAGGACCTCCAAGGGTTCACCCCTCCACTTT	CASRRRTSKGSPLHF
NA	TRBV5-6	NA	TRBJ2-1	TGTGCCAGCAGCTTGGGACCGGCAGTCCCAGGACAAGAGCAGTTCTTC	CASSLGPAVPGQEQFF
NA	TRBV28	few	TRBJ1-5	TGTGCCAGCAGTTTGAGGGGAAGCAATCAGCCCCAGCATTTT	CASSLRGSNQPQHF
NA	TRBV30	NA	TRBJ1-1	TGTGCCCTCGTTTCGAGGGGTAGGACTGAAGCTTTCTTT	CALVSRGRTEAFF
NA	TRBV19	few	TRBJ1-6	TGTGCCAGTAGTCTCCGACAGGCGTTCGGTTCACCCCTCCACTTT	CASSLRQAFGSPLHF
TRBD1	TRBV7-9	NA	TRBJ1-1	TGTGCCAGCAGCTTCGACAGGGACACTGAAGCTTTCTTT	CASSFDRDTEAFF
NA	TRBV2	few	TRBJ1-5	TGTGCCAGCAGCCAAGAAAAGAGTAGCAATCAGCCCCAGCATTTT	CASSQEKSSNQPQHF